This T cell receptor (beta chain) was sequenced during a study of regulatory T cells in long-lasting Graves disease. CDR3 regions were amplified by Arm-PCR using iRepertoire HTBI primers to build TCR beta libraries. TCRdb independently ran MiXCR on the multiplex PCR reads; one entry per CDR3 protein. The sample comprises 650,000 to 850,000 distinct CDR3 sequences, 25% to 35% of which are singletons, and around 42% rests with the top ten. General observations from the study: Among the persistent patients, 2,500 to 3,000 public clonotypes were shared, more than the approximately 1,000 shared among new patients. Patients with persistent Graves' had lower TCR diversity than newly diagnosed patients.

This clonotype was seen a handful of times. The antigen is not known. Time point described: persistent/refractory GD, antithyroid drugs over 5 years with positive TRAb. Isolated PBMC RNA provided the starting material for the TCR library. American Thyroid Association guidelines defined Graves' disease diagnosis. From each patient, roughly 10 milliliters of peripheral blood was drawn and collected into an EDTA anticoagulant tube. V trimming: 0 bases; J trimming: 2 bases; junction bases outside the gene matches: 11. Germline V gene sequence: CDR1 DFQATT, CDR2 SNEGSKA (reference sequence). The CDR3 length is 17 residues.

This sequence joins TRBV20-1 and TRBJ1-2; 8 nucleotides line up with TRBD1. The sequence derives from a female donor with Graves disease. The sample consisted of peripheral blood mononuclear cells (PBMCs), taken when the disease was refractory, from a patient treated with antithyroid drugs. The DNA for the CDR3 is TGCAGTGCTAGAGATTGGGACACAGGGGGACTCAACTATGGCTACACCTTC. It codes for CSARDWDTGGLNYGYTF.